Listed here are 30 T cell receptor beta chains from one sample, sequenced in a study of OX40 agonist ivuxolimab in advanced cancers. Sequencing was performed with immunoSEQ multiplex PCR; in TCRdb, only in-frame clones are kept and a portion is missing. The table includes tens of thousands of clones, about 90% detected once. The specimen comprised CD4+ or CD8+ T cells sorted from blood, sampled in a trial of the OX40 agonist ivuxolimab. The receptors here all came from an adult with an advanced solid tumor such as melanoma, head and neck, liver or kidney cancer.

This chain connects TRBV28 to TRBJ2-1, with 13 bases aligning to TRBD2. Trimming removed 5 bases from V and 8 bases from J; junction bases left unmatched: 9. The CDR3 consists of 16 residues. Germline lookup yields CDR1 MDHEN and CDR2 SYDVKM. The CDR3 region is CASSLLTGLAGHEQFF. CDR3 sequence (DNA): TGTGCCAGCAGTCTCCTCACGGGACTAGCGGGACATGAGCAGTTCTTC.

The gene calls are TRBV5-6 and TRBJ1-1; D is ambiguous. Germline V gives CDR1 SGHDT, CDR2 YYEEEE. The V end lost 0 bases, the J end lost 1 base, and 7 bases lay between the germline ends. CDR3 length: 14 residues. The CDR3 protein is CASSLDSGNTEAFF. The CDR3 DNA reads TGTGCCAGCAGCTTGGATTCCGGGAACACTGAAGCTTTCTTT.

Concerning this clone: The same CDR3 is also encoded by other DNA sequences in this sample. The V call is TRBV6-6, the J call TRBJ1-1; no firm D call. The ends were cut back, 2 bases at V and 8 bases at J, with 9 bases in the middle. The CDR3 runs to 12 residues. The V gene's germline CDR1 is MNHNY and CDR2 SVGAGI (reference sequence). The CDR3 here is CASSYGGTEAFF. The CDR3 DNA sequence: TGTGCCAGCAGTTACGGAGGCACGGAAGCTTTCTTT.

The CDR3 DNA reads TGTGCCAGCAGTCGGGGGGAGAGCGCACAAGATACGCAGTATTTT. As protein: CASSRGESAQDTQYF. J is TRBJ2-3 and V is TRBV28, with 7 nucleotides matching TRBD2. Germline CDR1 reads MDHEN; CDR2 reads SYDVKM. This CDR3 contains 15 residues. Losses at the gene ends were 5 bases for V and 5 bases for J; bases not matched to a gene: 10.

This rearrangement joins TRBV4-1 to TRBJ2-7; D gene unclear. Between the trimmed V and J ends, which lost 4 bases and 3 bases, there was a span of 10 bases. The CDR3 has 13 residues. Per the germline V gene, CDR1 is MGHRA and CDR2 is YSYEKL. This chain's CDR3 is CASSRDINYEQYF. The CDR3 DNA reads as TGCGCCAGCAGCCGCGACATTAACTACGAGCAGTACTTC.

This rearrangement joins TRBV30 to TRBJ2-2, with D uncertain. This CDR3 spans 12 amino acids. CDR1 GTSNPN and CDR2 SVGIG come from the germline V gene (reference sequence). V gave up 3 bases and J gave up 5 bases, with 7 bases separating them. DNA for the CDR3: TGTGCCTGGAGAGGTTTTACCGGGGAGCTGTTTTTT. Protein product: CAWRGFTGELFF.

The chain couples TRBV28 to TRBJ2-1, with 7 positions matching TRBD2. Unmatched junction bases numbered 16, after V lost 6 bases and J lost 2 bases. This CDR3 is built from 18 residues. Germline loops: CDR1 MDHEN, CDR2 SYDVKM. The CDR3 DNA reads as TGTGCCAGCAGCCAGGCCGGCGGAGGGAGGGGTCCCTACAATGAGCAGTTCTTC. Its protein is CASSQAGGGRGPYNEQFF.

This clone was seen a few times. Relative to the germline gene, one junction end is altered; a read error may explain this. The rearrangement links TRBV5-1 to TRBJ2-5; D remains ambiguous. Looked up from germline, CDR1 is SGHRS and CDR2 is YFSETQ. CDR3 length: 13 amino acids. CDR3 sequence: CASSLYGQVTQYF. CDR3 nucleotide sequence: TGCGCCAGCAGCTTGTACGGTCAAGTGACCCAGTACTTC. Using reference TRBV5-1 and TRBJ2-5 for the parts outside the CDR3, the full variable domain is KAGVTQTPRYLIKTRGQQVTLSCSPISGHRSVSWYQQTPGQGLQFLFEYFSETQRNKGNFPGRFSGRQFSNSRSEMNVSTLELGDSALYLCASSLYGQVTQYFGPGTRLLVL.

V is TRBV9 and J is TRBJ2-1; D call uncertain. This CDR3 is 15 amino acids long. The germline V gene has CDR1 SGDLS and CDR2 YYNGEE. Trimming took 0 bases from V and 2 from J, leaving 9 bases between them. The CDR3 loop reads CASSVDGVAYNEQFF. The CDR3 region has the DNA TGTGCCAGCAGCGTAGATGGGGTGGCCTACAATGAGCAGTTCTTC.

V gene TRBV7-9 combines with J gene TRBJ2-7; D ambiguous. Trimming took off 1 base at V and 6 bases at J, with 4 bases between the two ends. The germline V gene has CDR1 SEHNR and CDR2 FQNEAQ (reference sequence). This CDR3 spans 11 amino acids. The CDR3 nucleotides are TGTGCCAGCAGCTTAGATCCCGAGCAGTACTTC. Amino acids: CASSLDPEQYF.

CDR3 sequence reads: CASSLSASWAEQYF. For the CDR3, the DNA is TGTGCCAGCAGCTTGTCGGCTAGCTGGGCCGAGCAGTACTTC. The V and J genes are TRBV5-6 and TRBJ2-7; D is possibly TRBD2 (5 bases). V lost 1 base to trimming and J lost 6 bases, with 14 bases between them. CDR3 length: 14 amino acids. From germline, CDR1 is SGHDT and CDR2 YYEEEE.

This clone was observed a few times. The chain's CDR3 is CASKPTSGSSDTQYF. Here the CDR3 DNA reads TGTGCCAGCAAGCCCACTAGCGGGAGTTCAGATACGCAGTATTTT. The rearrangement links TRBV9 to TRBJ2-3, with 11 bases matching TRBD2. CDR1 SGDLS and CDR2 YYNGEE come from the germline V gene. The V and J ends lost 6 bases and 4 bases, in that order; junction bases with no gene match: 7. This CDR3 has 15 residues.

The chain joins TRBV11-1 to TRBJ2-3; TRBD2 is a possible D gene (6 bases). CDR3 length equals 14 residues. Trimming shortened V by 8 bases and J by 6 bases, and 18 bases separated the two germline ends. Germline CDR1 SGHAT, CDR2 FQDESV (reference sequence). The CDR3, as DNA: TGTGCCAGCGAGCATTGGGGAGGTGGGGATACGCAGTATTTT. Protein product: CASEHWGGGDTQYF.

V and J are TRBV2 and TRBJ1-4; 7 bases are a match to TRBD1. Per the germline V gene, CDR1 is SNHLY and CDR2 is FYNNEI. This CDR3 has 17 residues. The V and J ends lost 6 bases and 3 bases, in that order; junction bases with no gene match: 13. CDR3 sequence: CASRATPTGTANEKLFF. CDR3 nucleotides: TGTGCCAGCAGAGCGACCCCCACGGGGACAGCTAATGAAAAACTGTTTTTT.

V gene TRBV9 combines with J gene TRBJ1-5; 10 bases line up with TRBD1. This CDR3 has 14 residues. Germline-derived CDR1 and CDR2 are SGDLS and YYNGEE. Trimming removed 4 bases from V and 7 bases from J; junction bases left unmatched: 5. Written as DNA, the CDR3 is TGTGCCAGCAGCCTCGGACAGGGGGTCCAGCCCCAGCATTTT. It is translated as CASSLGQGVQPQHF.

The genes are TRBV15 and TRBJ2-5; perhaps TRBD2 as D (5 bases). This CDR3 has 12 amino acids. The germline V gene has CDR1 LNHNV and CDR2 YYDKDF (reference sequence). The ends were cut back, 9 bases at V and 4 bases at J, with 12 bases in the middle. The CDR3 coding sequence is TGTGCCACAGCGACGGAGGTAGAGACCCAGTACTTC. This encodes CATATEVETQYF.

The chain is built from TRBV7-9 and TRBJ2-7; D is unclear. Germline loops: CDR1 SEHNR, CDR2 FQNEAQ (reference sequence). The CDR3 is made up of 13 amino acids. Trimming removed 5 bases at V and 4 bases at J, with 12 bases between. The CDR3 nucleotides are TGTGCCAGCAGCCATGGACCATTTTACGAGCAGTACTTC. This encodes CASSHGPFYEQYF.

The chain joins TRBV9 to TRBJ1-4, with unresolved D. The V end was cut by 0 bases, the J end by 6 bases, with 9 bases between. Per the germline V gene, CDR1 is SGDLS and CDR2 is YYNGEE. CDR3 length: 14 amino acids. In DNA, the CDR3 is TGTGCCAGCAGCGTAGGTCCCCTAGATGAAAAACTGTTTTTT. Translated, it gives CASSVGPLDEKLFF.

The chain joins TRBV6-5 to TRBJ2-2, with 8 nucleotides matching TRBD2. The ends lost 6 bases at V and 6 bases at J; junction bases unmatched: 9. The CDR3 runs 15 residues. Germline V gene sequence: CDR1 MNHEY, CDR2 SVGAGI. CDR3 loop: CASREIGRAPGELFF. Written as DNA, the CDR3 is TGTGCCAGCAGGGAAATCGGGAGGGCCCCCGGGGAGCTGTTTTTT.

The chain joins TRBV6-5 to TRBJ1-1; no clear D. Between the trimmed V and J ends, which lost 8 bases and 3 bases, there was a span of 13 bases. The CDR3 loop spans 13 amino acids. CDR1 and CDR2 from the germline V gene are MNHEY and SVGAGI. The CDR3 DNA sequence: TGTGCCAGCGCCATAAATTGGTACACTGAAGCTTTCTTT. It translates to CASAINWYTEAFF.

The V call is TRBV7-8, the J call TRBJ2-7; 10 bases line up with TRBD1. Trimming took 4 bases from V and 6 from J; bases not matched to a gene: 6. CDR1 is SGHVS, CDR2 FQNEAQ, per germline. This CDR3 spans 14 amino acids. In DNA, the CDR3 is TGTGCCAGCAGCTCCGGGACAGGGGACCCCGAGCAGTACTTC. The encoded protein is CASSSGTGDPEQYF.

This chain joins TRBV7-2 and TRBJ2-7, with TRBD2 matching 11 bases. Trimming at V came to 1 base and at J to 6 bases, leaving 5 bases not matched to a gene. Germline V lookup: CDR1 SGHTA, CDR2 FQGNSA. This CDR3 is built from 15 residues. The CDR3 sequence is CASSLGGTSGSEQYF. Written as DNA, the CDR3 is TGTGCCAGCAGCTTAGGGGGGACTAGCGGTTCCGAGCAGTACTTC. The full variable domain, in which reference TRBV7-2 and TRBJ2-7 provide the parts outside the CDR3, is GAGVSQSPSNKVTEKGKDVELRCDPISGHTALYWYRQSLGQGLEFLIYFQGNSAPDKSGLPSDRFSAERTGGSVSTLTIQRTQQEDSAVYLCASSLGGTSGSEQYFGPGTRLTVT.

The gene calls are TRBV27 and TRBJ2-7; D gene unclear. CDR1 is MNHEY, CDR2 SMNVEV, per germline (reference sequence). The CDR3 runs 13 residues. V lost 7 bases and J lost 0, with 10 bases in between. CDR3 in amino acids: CASMGRSSYEQYF. CDR3 nucleotides: TGTGCCAGCATGGGCAGATCCTCCTACGAGCAGTACTTC.

Judged by abundance, this clone is medium-sized (0.01 to 0.1%). The rearrangement links TRBV6-1 to TRBJ2-1; the match to TRBD2 covers 9 bases. In germline, CDR1 is MNHNS, CDR2 SASEGT. After removal of 2 bases from V and 13 bases from J, the junction contained 9 bases not matched to a gene. This CDR3 is built from 14 residues. This CDR3 is CASSERVSGGPQFF. DNA of the CDR3: TGTGCCAGCAGTGAACGGGTTAGCGGGGGTCCACAGTTCTTC.

V is TRBV27 and J is TRBJ2-3, with a possible D match to TRBD2 (6 bases). CDR1 is MNHEY and CDR2 is SMNVEV in the germline V gene (reference sequence). The CDR3 has 15 amino acids. V lost 2 bases and J lost 4, with 13 bases in between. In DNA form, the CDR3 reads TGTGCCAGCAGTTTAGCGGGATGGGGCGCAGATACGCAGTATTTT. It specifies CASSLAGWGADTQYF.

The gene calls are TRBV27 and TRBJ2-2; TRBD1 might be the D (6 bases). Between the trimmed V and J ends, which lost 1 base and 2 bases, there was a span of 11 bases. Per germline, CDR1 MNHEY and CDR2 SMNVEV (reference sequence). This CDR3 is 16 amino acids long. This CDR3 is CASSLLGGHNTGELFF. In DNA form, the CDR3 reads TGTGCCAGCAGTTTATTAGGGGGACATAACACCGGGGAGCTGTTTTTT.

The V and J genes are TRBV5-1 and TRBJ1-1; D unclear. The germline V gene encodes CDR1 SGHRS and CDR2 YFSETQ. Trimming stripped 4 bases from V and 7 bases from J, with 14 bases between. This CDR3 comprises 13 residues. The CDR3 DNA follows: TGCGCCAGCAGCGTTGGAGGGTGGGATGAAGCTTTCTTT. Its protein product is CASSVGGWDEAFF.

In its sample, this clone was seen a few times. J is TRBJ2-7 and V is TRBV11-1; D perhaps matches TRBD2 (5 bases). This CDR3 spans 15 amino acids. With 2 bases removed from V and 4 bases from J, the gap between germline ends came to 15 bases. The germline V gene has CDR1 SGHAT and CDR2 FQDESV (reference sequence). The CDR3, as DNA: TGTGCCAGCAGCTTACCCAGAGGGCCGGTTTACGAGCAGTACTTC. This gives the protein CASSLPRGPVYEQYF. Combining the CDR3 with reference TRBV11-1 and TRBJ2-7 gives the whole variable domain EAEVAQSPRYKITEKSQAVAFWCDPISGHATLYWYRQILGQGPELLVQFQDESVVDDSQLPKDRFSAERLKGVDSTLKIQPAELGDSAMYLCASSLPRGPVYEQYFGPGTRLTVT.

This chain joins TRBV29-1 and TRBJ1-1; D gene unclear. The CDR3 is 12 residues long. V was pared by 7 bases and J by 6 bases, with 15 bases between. CDR1 is SQVTM, CDR2 ANQGSEA, per germline. This CDR3 is CSALGARAEAFF. In DNA, the CDR3 is TGCAGCGCCCTAGGCGCGCGGGCTGAAGCTTTCTTT.

This rearrangement joins TRBV27 to TRBJ2-3; D call uncertain. The V gene's germline CDR1 is MNHEY and CDR2 SMNVEV (reference sequence). The V and J ends lost 8 bases and 8 bases respectively, with 14 bases between them. The CDR3 is made up of 12 amino acids. The CDR3: CASLEAPGTQYF. The CDR3 DNA reads as TGTGCCAGCCTCGAGGCCCCAGGTACGCAGTATTTT.